These 5 T cell receptor beta chains came from one sample sequenced in a study of blood T cell repertoires in COVID-19. Here immunoSEQ multiplex PCR was the method, and the copy in TCRdb shows in-frame clones only, minus some. The repertoire holds some 90,000 clones, with 83% as singletons. Material: peripheral blood. The receptors here all came from a human donor in a cohort sampled during active COVID-19.

The V and J genes are TRBV19 and TRBJ1-1; weak D call: TRBD1 (6 bases). The CDR3 spans 13 residues. CDR1 and CDR2 from the germline V gene are LNHDA and SQIVND (reference sequence). Trimming took off 6 bases at V and 6 bases at J, with 14 bases between the two ends. The CDR3 sequence: CASSQTGQSEAFF. The DNA for the CDR3 is TGTGCCAGTAGCCAGACAGGCCAATCTGAAGCTTTCTTT.

This chain's CDR3 is CASSYSETRDNEQFF. For the CDR3, the DNA is TGTGCCAGCAGTTACTCGGAGACTAGAGACAATGAGCAGTTCTTC. V and J are TRBV6-6 and TRBJ2-1; TRBD2 is a possible D gene (6 bases). V dropped 0 bases and J dropped 5 bases, with 11 bases sitting between them. Germline values: CDR1 MNHNY, CDR2 SVGAGI (reference sequence). The CDR3 runs 15 residues.

J is TRBJ1-2 and V is TRBV24-1; D is undetermined. The CDR3 length is 16 residues. Between the trimmed V and J ends, which lost 7 bases and 1 base, there was a span of 18 bases. Germline values: CDR1 KGHDR, CDR2 SFDVKD. The DNA of the CDR3 is TGTGCCACCAGAGCGCCTGGCCAGTTGGTTAACTATGGCTACACCTTC. It codes for CATRAPGQLVNYGYTF.

The chain employs TRBV11-3 and TRBJ2-2; the D gene is possibly TRBD1 (5 bases). CDR1 is SGHNT and CDR2 is YENEEA in the germline V gene. The CDR3 spans 15 residues. V was shortened by 4 bases and J by 4 bases, with 13 bases between the two germline ends. CDR3: CASSSGGHATGELFF. The DNA of the CDR3 is TGTGCCAGCAGCTCGGGTGGACACGCCACCGGGGAGCTGTTTTTT.

CDR3 DNA: TGTGCCAGCTCACCGGTAACAGGGGGCGGGCAGCCCCAGCATTTT. Its protein product is CASSPVTGGGQPQHF. The chain carries TRBV18 and TRBJ1-5, with 9 bases fitting TRBD1. Trimming at V came to 3 bases and at J to 7 bases, leaving 7 bases not matched to a gene. This CDR3 comprises 15 residues. CDR1 is KGHSH and CDR2 is LQKENI in the germline V gene.